Each of the 9 T cell receptor beta chains below was sequenced from the same sample in a study of blood T cell repertoires in COVID-19. TCRdb's table, derived via immunoSEQ multiplex PCR, lists solely in-frame clones and lacks some. The sample has 300,000 to 400,000 clones, around 91% seen once; the top ten hold approximately 1%. The material sequenced was PBMCs or T cells enriched from blood (not recorded which). The receptors originated from a man aged 18 to 29 who had recovered from COVID-19.

The rearrangement links TRBV27 to TRBJ2-7, with 10 bases identical to TRBD1. The junction had 7 bases not matched to a gene; V was cut back by 2 bases and J by 6 bases. The CDR3 loop spans 15 amino acids. CDR1 MNHEY and CDR2 SMNVEV come from the germline V gene (reference sequence). CDR3 amino acids: CASSLRGQGPFEQYF. The CDR3 nucleotides read TGTGCCAGCAGTTTACGGGGACAGGGGCCGTTCGAGCAGTACTTC.

The V call is TRBV5-1, the J call TRBJ1-1; tentatively, D is TRBD1 (5 bases). In germline, CDR1 is SGHRS, CDR2 YFSETQ. This CDR3 spans 15 amino acids. The ends were cut back, 4 bases at V and 5 bases at J, with 18 bases in the middle. This chain's CDR3 is CASSTRGPGGTEAFF. CDR3 coding DNA: TGCGCCAGCAGCACGCGGGGCCCGGGGGGGACTGAAGCTTTCTTT.

This sequence joins TRBV28 and TRBJ2-3, with D possibly being TRBD2 (6 bases). The CDR3 extends over 18 amino acids. CDR1 and CDR2 (germline): MDHEN, SYDVKM. The V end lost 1 base, the J end lost 6 bases, and 23 bases lay between the germline ends. CDR3 bases: TGTGCCAGCAGTTTATACGGGGGACCTCGGAAGGTGGTGGATACGCAGTATTTT. Amino acids: CASSLYGGPRKVVDTQYF.

The J gene is TRBJ2-7, the V gene TRBV30, with TRBD1 matching over 7 bases. The CDR3 runs 11 residues. Germline CDR1 reads GTSNPN; CDR2 reads SVGIG (reference sequence). Trimming at V came to 8 bases and at J to 2 bases, leaving 3 bases not matched to a gene. The CDR3 nucleotides read TGTGCCAGACAGGGCACCTACGAGCAGTACTTC. Translating it yields CARQGTYEQYF. The full variable domain, completed using reference TRBV30 and TRBJ2-7, is SQTIHQWPATLVQPVGSPLSLECTVEGTSNPNLYWYRQAAGRGLQLLFYSVGIGQISSEVPQNLSASRPQDRQFILSSKKLLLSDSGFYLCARQGTYEQYFGPGTRLTVT.

Only a few counts were recorded for this clone. This rearrangement joins TRBV7-8 to TRBJ2-1; 12 nucleotides align to TRBD2. The germline gives CDR1 SGHVS, CDR2 FQNEAQ. This CDR3 has 16 amino acids. Trimming took 5 bases from V and 2 from J; bases not matched to a gene: 4. The CDR3 DNA follows: TGTGCCAGCAGCCGACTAGCGGGAGTCACCTACAATGAGCAGTTCTTC. This sequence encodes CASSRLAGVTYNEQFF.

CDR3 loop: CASSPSTGYGNTIYF. The CDR3 nucleotides are TGTGCCAGTAGTCCCTCGACAGGGTACGGAAACACCATATATTTT. The chain employs TRBV19 and TRBJ1-3; 7 bases agree with TRBD1. Germline trimming cut 5 bases from V and 4 bases from J; bases unmatched to any gene: 8. Looked up from germline, CDR1 is LNHDA and CDR2 is SQIVND (reference sequence). The length of the CDR3 is 15 residues.

The rearrangement links TRBV7-9 to TRBJ1-4; 9 bases match TRBD1. There are 16 residues in the CDR3. Germline V CDR1 and CDR2: SEHNR, FQNEAQ (reference sequence). The trim removed 0 bases at V and 7 bases at J, leaving 6 bases unmatched. The CDR3 bases are TGTGCCAGCAGCTTAGCCGTACAGGGGGCGCTTGAAAAACTGTTTTTT. Protein: CASSLAVQGALEKLFF.

The rearrangement joins TRBV28 to TRBJ1-2, with D perhaps TRBD1 (6 bases). The CDR3 length is 14 residues. V was pared by 5 bases and J by 4 bases, with 14 bases between. CDR1 and CDR2 (germline): MDHEN, SYDVKM. The CDR3 sequence is CASSPTGPLYGYTF. The CDR3 DNA reads as TGTGCCAGCAGTCCGACAGGTCCCCTCTATGGCTACACCTTC.

J is TRBJ1-2 and V is TRBV9, with no clear D. V lost 3 bases and J 2 bases, leaving 5 bases between the germline ends. CDR1 is SGDLS and CDR2 is YYNGEE in the germline V gene. The CDR3 loop spans 12 amino acids. This CDR3 is CASSETNYGYTF. The CDR3 coding sequence is TGTGCCAGCAGCGAGACAAACTATGGCTACACCTTC.